Shown below are 14 T cell receptor beta chains from a single sample sequenced in a study of blood T cell repertoires in COVID-19. Sequencing used immunoSEQ multiplex PCR; TCRdb keeps in-frame clones, though not all of them. This table holds 150,000 to 200,000 clones, 60% to 80% found once. The sample taken for sequencing was peripheral blood. These receptors all come from a man in his 70s with acute or convalescent COVID-19.

This chain links TRBV3-1 (or the pseudogene TRBV3-2) with TRBJ2-1, with 8 bases matching TRBD2. Germline-derived CDR1 and CDR2 are LGHDT and YNNKEL (reference sequence). The length of the CDR3 is 16 residues. The junction had 10 bases not matched to a gene; V was cut back by 4 bases and J by 5 bases. Here the CDR3 reads CASSLGLAAIDNEQFF. CDR3 nucleotide sequence: TGTGCCAGCAGCCTAGGACTAGCCGCCATAGACAATGAGCAGTTCTTC.

The chain carries TRBV6-5 and TRBJ1-2, with 7 nucleotides matching TRBD1. Germline lookup yields CDR1 MNHEY and CDR2 SVGAGI. The CDR3 length is 14 residues. Trimming removed 7 bases from V and 0 bases from J; junction bases left unmatched: 5. The CDR3 DNA reads TGTGCCAGCACCCGAGGGACAGCTAACTATGGCTACACCTTC. It codes for CASTRGTANYGYTF.

V and J are TRBV6-5 and TRBJ2-1; weak D call: TRBD2 (5 bases). Trimming took 11 bases from V and 9 from J, leaving 14 bases between them. Germline CDR1 is MNHEY and CDR2 is SVGAGI. This CDR3 has 11 residues. The CDR3 region has the DNA TGTGCCGCAGCGGCGGATGGTGAGCAGTTCTTC. It is translated as CAAAADGEQFF.

This clone was counted a few times. The chain employs TRBV27 and TRBJ2-7; D ambiguous. V was shortened by 5 bases and J by 3 bases, with 2 bases between the two germline ends. Germline V gene lookup returns CDR1 MNHEY and CDR2 SMNVEV (reference sequence). This CDR3 spans 10 amino acids. CDR3 bases: TGTGCCAGCAGTCTCTACGAGCAGTACTTC. As protein: CASSLYEQYF.

This chain joins TRBV19 and TRBJ2-3, with D tentatively TRBD2 (7 bases). The CDR3 loop spans 16 amino acids. Germline V gives CDR1 LNHDA, CDR2 SQIVND (reference sequence). The germline V and J ends were trimmed by 4 bases and 5 bases, with 19 bases remaining between them. CDR3 coding DNA: TGTGCCAGTAGTACAGGCGGGGGCTTCCCAGGAGATACGCAGTATTTT. The encoded protein is CASSTGGGFPGDTQYF.

The chain joins TRBV24-1 to TRBJ2-1, with a possible D match to TRBD1 (5 bases). The CDR3 is made up of 13 amino acids. CDR1 is KGHDR, CDR2 SFDVKD, per germline. V was shortened by 7 bases and J by 8 bases, with 14 bases between the two germline ends. Written as DNA, the CDR3 is TGTGCCACCAGGGGGCCGAATACGGATGAGCAGTTCTTC. This encodes CATRGPNTDEQFF.

The chain has TRBV7-9 and TRBJ1-2, with 7 bases identical to TRBD1. The CDR3 is 13 residues long. The V gene's germline CDR1 is SEHNR and CDR2 FQNEAQ (reference sequence). Losses at the gene ends were 5 bases for V and 3 bases for J; bases not matched to a gene: 3. The CDR3 DNA follows: TGTGCCAGCAGCCAGGGACAGTACTATGGCTACACCTTC. The encoded protein is CASSQGQYYGYTF.

The CDR3 DNA sequence: TGTGCCAGCAGCCAAGAATCGGCAGGGAGGCAAGCTTTCTTT. Its protein is CASSQESAGRQAFF. The V and J genes are TRBV3-1 (or the pseudogene TRBV3-2) and TRBJ1-1; D might be TRBD1 (5 bases). This CDR3 is built from 14 residues. CDR1 LGHDT and CDR2 YNNKEL come from the germline V gene (reference sequence). The V gene lost 0 bases and the J gene lost 9 bases, with 14 bases spanning the gap.

This chain joins TRBV11-3 and TRBJ1-3, with D tentatively TRBD1 (5 bases). Germline-derived CDR1 and CDR2 are SGHNT and YENEEA. Trimming took off 1 base at V and 0 bases at J, with 10 bases between the two ends. The CDR3 extends over 16 amino acids. CDR3 nucleotide sequence: TGTGCCAGCAGCTTAGGGGACTCCGGCTCTGGAAACACCATATATTTT. It codes for CASSLGDSGSGNTIYF.

In this sample, this clone turned up once. V and J are TRBV19 and TRBJ2-1; 13 nucleotides line up with TRBD2. Trimming removed 5 bases from V and 13 bases from J; junction bases left unmatched: 11. Per the germline V gene, CDR1 is LNHDA and CDR2 is SQIVND (reference sequence). This CDR3 is built from 15 residues. The CDR3 region has the DNA TGTGCCAGTAGTTCCGGGACTAGCGGGGCCCAGCGCCAGTTCTTC. Amino acid sequence: CASSSGTSGAQRQFF.

The count of this clone is one. The same CDR3 arises from other DNA sequences in this sample as well. This chain joins TRBV5-1 and TRBJ2-5, with TRBD1 matching over 8 bases. The CDR3 totals 13 residues. Per the germline V gene, CDR1 is SGHRS and CDR2 is YFSETQ. V trimming: 4 bases; J trimming: 5 bases; junction bases outside the gene matches: 4. The CDR3 DNA reads TGCGCCAGCAGCCAAACAGGGGGGGAGACCCAGTACTTC. Its protein product is CASSQTGGETQYF.

The chain employs TRBV5-6 and TRBJ1-2, with D perhaps TRBD1 (5 bases). Trimming removed 1 base from V and 6 bases from J, with 16 bases in between. Germline assignment: CDR1 SGHDT and CDR2 YYEEEE. There are 15 residues in the CDR3. The DNA for the CDR3 is TGTGCCAGCAGCTTGACGGCCAGGGACTGGAATGGCTACACCTTC. Protein: CASSLTARDWNGYTF. Drawing the rest from reference TRBV5-6 and TRBJ1-2, the complete variable domain is DAGVTQSPTHLIKTRGQQVTLRCSPKSGHDTVSWYQQALGQGPQFIFQYYEEEERQRGNFPDRFSGHQFPNYSSELNVNALLLGDSALYLCASSLTARDWNGYTFGSGTRLTVV.

The chain recombines TRBV11-3 with TRBJ2-7, with 7 positions matching TRBD2. The germline V gene has CDR1 SGHNT and CDR2 YENEEA. The CDR3 loop spans 15 amino acids. With 5 bases clipped from V and 6 bases from J, the junction kept 13 bases outside the gene matches. CDR3 in DNA: TGTGCCAGCAGCCCGGGGGGAGGGCCTCCCTCCGAGCAGTACTTC. Translating it yields CASSPGGGPPSEQYF.

The chain is built from TRBV12-3 or TRBV12-4 and TRBJ2-7; 7 bases fit TRBD2. With V trimmed by 2 bases and J by 7 bases, 5 bases remained unmatched. The CDR3 length is 13 residues. The CDR3 is CASSLNPGGEQYF. The CDR3 region has the DNA TGTGCCAGCAGTTTAAATCCGGGGGGAGAGCAGTACTTC.